One and the same sample provided the 19 T cell receptor beta chains below, sequenced in a study of shared clonotypes between healthy human individuals. Libraries were prepared by immunoSEQ multiplex PCR; TCRdb keeps only in-frame clonotypes and omits some of them. The table lists under 1,100,000 clones, more than 65% of them singletons. The sequencing sample was made of memory CD4+ T cells sorted from blood. Subset meaning: CD45RA-negative fraction. The receptors derive from a man aged 18 to 35 in good health.

This clone was detected only once. The V call is TRBV30, the J call TRBJ2-3; no clear D. Trimming left V 8 bases short and J 3 bases short, with 9 bases between. This CDR3 contains 11 residues. Germline V gives CDR1 GTSNPN, CDR2 SVGIG (reference sequence). This chain's CDR3 is CAQAGTDTQYF. The CDR3 bases are TGTGCCCAAGCAGGTACAGATACGCAGTATTTT.

V and J are TRBV4-1 and TRBJ1-2, with a possible D match to TRBD1 (5 bases). V lost 0 bases, J lost 7 bases, and 15 bases lay in between. CDR1 and CDR2 from the germline V gene are MGHRA and YSYEKL. The CDR3 loop spans 15 amino acids. The CDR3 is CASSQDWAGRVGYTF. The CDR3 DNA follows: TGCGCCAGCAGCCAAGATTGGGCAGGGAGGGTTGGCTACACCTTC.

Only a few counts were recorded for this clone. The chain employs TRBV6-1 and TRBJ2-1; 11 bases match TRBD1. V lost 4 bases and J lost 9; bases outside the gene matches: 8. The CDR3 consists of 15 residues. Germline lookup yields CDR1 MNHNS and CDR2 SASEGT. DNA of the CDR3: TGTGCCAGCAGTGCCTCCGGGACAGGGGGAGGTGAGCAGTTCTTC. The encoded protein is CASSASGTGGGEQFF.

This clone was detected only a few times. Other nucleotide sequences from this sample produce the same CDR3. The chain has TRBV5-1 and TRBJ2-3, with 7 bases that match TRBD1. CDR3 length equals 13 residues. V dropped 4 bases and J dropped 2; count of bases not matched to a gene: 1. Germline V gene sequence: CDR1 SGHRS, CDR2 YFSETQ. Here the CDR3 DNA reads TGCGCCAGCAGCACAGGGGACACAGATACGCAGTATTTT. It translates to CASSTGDTDTQYF.

J is TRBJ1-1 and V is TRBV9; TRBD1 matches 7 bases. This CDR3 comprises 17 residues. Germline CDR1 and CDR2: SGDLS and YYNGEE. With V trimmed by 3 bases and J by 1 base, 12 bases remained unmatched. CDR3 sequence: CASSGQGGGLPNTEAFF. The DNA for the CDR3 is TGTGCCAGCAGCGGACAGGGCGGGGGTTTACCGAACACTGAAGCTTTCTTT.

The chain uses TRBV27 and TRBJ2-1, with D possibly being TRBD1 (6 bases). Per the germline V gene, CDR1 is MNHEY and CDR2 is SMNVEV (reference sequence). There are 13 residues in the CDR3. Trimming took 2 bases from V and 6 from J, leaving 8 bases between them. The DNA of the CDR3 is TGTGCCAGCAGTTTAGGGGGCGGCAATGAGCAGTTCTTC. Its translation is CASSLGGGNEQFF.

This clone was seen more than once but under ten times. This chain joins TRBV7-9 and TRBJ2-6; D gene uncertain. CDR3 length equals 14 residues. Germline loops: CDR1 SEHNR, CDR2 FQNEAQ (reference sequence). V dropped 5 bases and J dropped 0 bases, with 5 bases sitting between them. CDR3 protein: CASSSLSGANVLTF. The CDR3 coding sequence is TGTGCCAGCAGCAGCCTCTCTGGGGCCAACGTCCTGACTTTC.

J is TRBJ2-3 and V is TRBV5-1; 7 bases agree with TRBD2. Germline V gene lookup returns CDR1 SGHRS and CDR2 YFSETQ. CDR3 length: 13 amino acids. Trimming at V came to 5 bases and at J to 7 bases, leaving 7 bases not matched to a gene. This CDR3 is CASRAGDGNTQYF. DNA for the CDR3: TGCGCCAGCAGGGCGGGAGACGGGAATACGCAGTATTTT.

V gene TRBV7-2 combines with J gene TRBJ1-6; tentative D call: TRBD1 (6 bases). CDR3 length: 16 residues. Germline lookup yields CDR1 SGHTA and CDR2 FQGNSA. V lost 3 bases, J lost 4 bases, and 13 bases lay in between. The CDR3, as DNA: TGTGCCAGCAGCTTGAATCGGGGGGCTTATAATTCACCCCTCCACTTT. Residues: CASSLNRGAYNSPLHF.

Worth noting for this clone: Other DNA sequences within the sample encode an identical CDR3. The rearrangement joins TRBV9 to TRBJ2-1; weak D call: TRBD2 (6 bases). Germline-derived CDR1 and CDR2 are SGDLS and YYNGEE. V was cut by 0 bases and J by 7 bases, with 8 bases left in between. CDR3 length: 13 amino acids. CDR3 coding DNA: TGTGCCAGCAGCGTAGGCGGAGGGAATGAGCAGTTCTTC. It translates to CASSVGGGNEQFF.

This clone was seen a few times. The V and J genes are TRBV11-3 and TRBJ1-2; TRBD1 matches 9 bases. After removal of 5 bases from V and 5 bases from J, the junction contained 15 bases not matched to a gene. The CDR3 contains 17 residues. Germline V CDR1 and CDR2: SGHNT, YENEEA. The CDR3 region is CASSPPRDREVSYGYTF. In DNA, the CDR3 is TGTGCCAGCAGCCCCCCCCGGGACAGGGAAGTTAGTTATGGCTACACCTTC.

J is TRBJ1-1 and V is TRBV5-1; D gene unclear. The length of the CDR3 is 14 residues. The V gene lost 1 base and the J gene lost 1 base, with 8 bases spanning the gap. Germline V gene data show CDR1 as SGHRS and CDR2 as YFSETQ. CDR3 DNA sequence: TGCGCCAGCAGCTTGTCAACAAAGAACACTGAAGCTTTCTTT. Its translation: CASSLSTKNTEAFF.

Turning to this clone: At the DNA level, this CDR3 is encoded by other sequences in the same sample as well. CDR3 sequence: CASSQWRRETQYF. DNA of the CDR3: TGCGCCAGCAGCCAATGGCGTCGAGAGACCCAGTACTTC. This chain connects TRBV4-1 to TRBJ2-5; D remains ambiguous. Trimming left V 2 bases short and J 4 bases short, with 8 bases between. Germline V gives CDR1 MGHRA, CDR2 YSYEKL. The CDR3 has 13 amino acids.

There are many counts of this clone. The chain joins TRBV28 to TRBJ2-3; TRBD2 might be the D (7 bases). The CDR3 extends over 17 amino acids. The germline gives CDR1 MDHEN, CDR2 SYDVKM. With 3 bases removed from V and 3 bases from J, the gap between germline ends came to 19 bases. The chain's CDR3 is CASSLLGGGAGTDTQYF. The CDR3 DNA reads TGTGCCAGCAGTTTGTTAGGGGGGGGCGCGGGGACAGATACGCAGTATTTT.

The chain recombines TRBV19 with TRBJ1-6; weak D call: TRBD1 (6 bases). The CDR3 extends over 16 amino acids. V lost 7 bases to trimming and J lost 6 bases, with 19 bases between them. Germline values: CDR1 LNHDA, CDR2 SQIVND (reference sequence). The CDR3 loop reads CASKSGNTGTNSPLHF. The CDR3 coding sequence is TGTGCCAGTAAATCCGGAAACACAGGGACTAATTCACCCCTCCACTTT.

This chain links TRBV5-1 with TRBJ2-1; D ambiguous. From germline, CDR1 is SGHRS and CDR2 YFSETQ. Trimming took 0 bases from V and 5 from J, leaving 12 bases between them. This CDR3 has 15 residues. The CDR3 region is CASSLAGMGNNEQFF. DNA of the CDR3: TGCGCCAGCAGCTTGGCTGGGATGGGCAACAATGAGCAGTTCTTC.

CDR3 DNA sequence: TGTGCCAGCAGCGTAGTAATGTGGTCCTCCTACGAGCAGTACTTC. It codes for CASSVVMWSSYEQYF. This sequence joins TRBV9 and TRBJ2-7, with D hard to call. The CDR3 covers 15 residues. CDR1 is SGDLS, CDR2 YYNGEE, per germline. V lost 0 bases to trimming and J lost 0 bases, with 10 bases between them. Using reference TRBV9 and TRBJ2-7 for the parts outside the CDR3, the full variable domain is DSGVTQTPKHLITATGQRVTLRCSPRSGDLSVYWYQQSLDQGLQFLIQYYNGEERAKGNILERFSAQQFPDLHSELNLSSLELGDSALYFCASSVVMWSSYEQYFGPGTRLTVT.

V gene TRBV5-6 combines with J gene TRBJ2-2; D remains ambiguous. The CDR3 runs 13 residues. Looked up from germline, CDR1 is SGHDT and CDR2 is YYEEEE. Trimming took off 3 bases at V and 5 bases at J, with 8 bases between the two ends. The DNA for the CDR3 is TGTGCCAGCAGCTCGTTGTCGACCGGGGAGCTGTTTTTT. Amino acid sequence: CASSSLSTGELFF.

This rearrangement joins TRBV7-3 to TRBJ2-3; D uncertain. Trimming stripped 1 base from V and 1 base from J, with 9 bases between. CDR1 and CDR2 from the germline V gene are SGHTA and FQGTGA. CDR3 size: 15 residues. This CDR3 reads CASSLNTRGTDTQYF. CDR3 nucleotides: TGTGCCAGCAGCTTAAACACGCGCGGCACAGATACGCAGTATTTT.